The 13 T cell receptor beta chains listed next were all sequenced from one sample in a study of shared clonotypes between healthy human individuals (dated by TCRdb to the early 2020s). CD8 naive samples were CD45RO-negative cells positively selected for CCR7, giving a CD45RA+CCR7+ population that excluded TemRA cells. Receptors were amplified or captured by the immunoSEQ multiplex PCR assay. Entries here come from immuneACCESS through TCRdb and include only in-frame sequences with V and J called. Some clones fail to appear in such tables; in the studies checked, an unresolved V gene covers under half of the shortfall, and the cause of the remainder is unknown. This sample lists around 2,000,000 clones; about 92% were detected once. The ten largest clones take up 1.5% to 2% of the sample. What was sequenced was naive CD8+ T cells from PBMCs. Interpreted using the paper, the cell subset or site label stands for: CD45RA+CCR7+. Every receptor here comes from a man aged 18 to 29 in good health. Some clones in this sample may be carry-over from other donors' samples.

The chain carries TRBV7-9 and TRBJ2-7, with a tentative D call TRBD1 (7 bases). Germline CDR1 and CDR2: SEHNR and FQNEAQ (reference sequence). V lost 5 bases, J lost 3 bases, and 20 bases lay in between. This CDR3 spans 16 amino acids. The CDR3 loop reads CASSPPGGTVDYEQYF. The CDR3 nucleotides are TGTGCCAGCAGCCCCCCGGGCGGGACAGTGGACTACGAGCAGTACTTC. Combining the CDR3 with reference TRBV7-9 and TRBJ2-7 gives the whole variable domain DTGVSQNPRHKITKRGQNVTFRCDPISEHNRLYWYRQTLGQGPEFLTYFQNEAQLEKSRLLSDRFSAERPKGSFSTLEIQRTEQGDSAMYLCASSPPGGTVDYEQYFGPGTRLTVT.

The rearrangement joins TRBV9 to TRBJ1-5; D gene ambiguous. From germline, CDR1 is SGDLS and CDR2 YYNGEE. Between the trimmed V and J ends, which lost 0 bases and 2 bases, there was a span of 6 bases. The CDR3 spans 14 residues. CDR3 protein: CASSVGYGNQPQHF. As DNA, the CDR3 is TGTGCCAGCAGCGTAGGGTATGGCAATCAGCCCCAGCATTTT.

This clone was seen more than once but under ten times. The V call is TRBV6-1, the J call TRBJ2-7, with TRBD1 identical over 8 bases. This CDR3 contains 15 residues. Germline V CDR1 and CDR2: MNHNS, SASEGT. V lost 4 bases to trimming and J lost 1 base; unmatched junction nucleotides: 6. CDR3 in DNA: TGTGCCAGCAGTGTGACGGACAGGGTTTCCTACGAGCAGTACTTC. This encodes CASSVTDRVSYEQYF.

The chain is built from TRBV13 and TRBJ2-7; D might be TRBD1 or TRBD2, each matching 6 bases. Germline V gene lookup returns CDR1 PRHDT and CDR2 FYEKMQ (reference sequence). The CDR3 spans 14 residues. V was clipped by 5 bases and J by 4 bases, with 15 bases between them. The CDR3 region is CASSQDRGGYEQYF. The CDR3 region has the DNA TGTGCCAGCAGCCAAGACCGAGGGGGGTACGAGCAGTACTTC.

This clone was found once. The chain is built from TRBV28 and TRBJ2-1; 8 bases line up with TRBD2. The CDR3 consists of 16 residues. V gave up 2 bases and J gave up 2 bases; unmatched junction bases: 5. The germline gives CDR1 MDHEN, CDR2 SYDVKM. The CDR3 bases are TGTGCCAGCAGTTTAACTACTAGCGGACCCTACAATGAGCAGTTCTTC. Translating it yields CASSLTTSGPYNEQFF.

In its sample, this clone was seen once. The V and J genes are TRBV19 and TRBJ2-7; D unresolved. The ends were cut back, 3 bases at V and 3 bases at J, with 12 bases in the middle. Germline V lookup: CDR1 LNHDA, CDR2 SQIVND (reference sequence). The CDR3 is 14 residues long. The CDR3 loop reads CASSILGHYYEQYF. The CDR3 coding sequence is TGTGCCAGTAGTATCCTCGGTCATTACTACGAGCAGTACTTC.

V and J are TRBV6-6 and TRBJ1-1; tentative D call: TRBD1 (5 bases). V was shortened by 6 bases and J by 0 bases, with 17 bases between the two germline ends. The CDR3 is 16 residues long. Germline CDR1 and CDR2: MNHNY and SVGAGI (reference sequence). The CDR3 bases are TGTGCCAGCAGCCCCCAGGGTTGGGGGATGAACACTGAAGCTTTCTTT. Amino acid sequence: CASSPQGWGMNTEAFF.

The V gene is TRBV7-9, the J gene TRBJ2-3; 8 nucleotides line up with TRBD2. The CDR3 extends over 17 amino acids. V was pared by 1 base and J by 3 bases, with 9 bases of the junction left unmatched. Germline-derived CDR1 and CDR2 are SEHNR and FQNEAQ (reference sequence). The CDR3: CASSLGVAGGITDTQYF. CDR3 nucleotide sequence: TGTGCCAGCAGCTTAGGCGTGGCGGGAGGAATTACAGATACGCAGTATTTT. Based on the CDR3 plus reference TRBV7-9 and TRBJ2-3, the full variable domain is DTGVSQNPRHKITKRGQNVTFRCDPISEHNRLYWYRQTLGQGPEFLTYFQNEAQLEKSRLLSDRFSAERPKGSFSTLEIQRTEQGDSAMYLCASSLGVAGGITDTQYFGPGTRLTVL.

V usage is TRBV5-4 and J usage is TRBJ1-1; 8 bases are shared with TRBD1. V dropped 3 bases and J dropped 5; count of bases not matched to a gene: 6. CDR3 length: 14 residues. In germline, CDR1 is SGHNT, CDR2 YYREEE (reference sequence). CDR3 protein: CASSSYRGRTEAFF. Here the CDR3 DNA reads TGTGCCAGCAGCTCGTACAGGGGGAGGACTGAAGCTTTCTTT.

V usage is TRBV6-4 and J usage is TRBJ2-1; D not resolved. The CDR3 runs to 13 residues. Trimming took 1 base from V and 5 from J, leaving 6 bases between them. The germline V gene encodes CDR1 MRHNA and CDR2 SNTAGT. CDR3 protein: CASSDFSDNEQFF. The CDR3 region has the DNA TGTGCCAGCAGTGACTTCTCTGACAATGAGCAGTTCTTC.

This chain joins TRBV7-2 and TRBJ2-7; D is possibly TRBD1 (5 bases). The CDR3 length is 13 residues. Trimming pared 3 bases from V and 6 bases from J, leaving 12 bases between. The germline gives CDR1 SGHTA, CDR2 FQGNSA. The CDR3 reads CASSFGRGSEQYF. The CDR3 DNA sequence: TGTGCCAGCAGCTTTGGAAGGGGCTCCGAGCAGTACTTC.

The rearrangement uses TRBV10-3 and TRBJ2-7; TRBD2 agrees at 14 bases. The ends lost 7 bases at V and 3 bases at J; junction bases unmatched: 11. CDR1 is ENHRY and CDR2 is SYGVKD in the germline V gene. The CDR3 extends over 17 amino acids. CDR3 amino acids: CAIKGITGTSGSYEQYF. The CDR3 DNA sequence: TGTGCCATCAAAGGCATTACCGGGACTAGCGGGAGCTACGAGCAGTACTTC.

This clone was counted a single time. The rearrangement joins TRBV5-1 to TRBJ2-5; D assignment may be TRBD1 or TRBD2 (6 bases each). V was clipped by 1 base and J by 0 bases, with 10 bases between them. The CDR3 consists of 15 residues. CDR1 SGHRS and CDR2 YFSETQ come from the germline V gene. CDR3 residues: CASSLRGAHQETQYF. In DNA, the CDR3 is TGCGCCAGCAGCTTGAGGGGGGCCCACCAAGAGACCCAGTACTTC. Drawing the rest from reference TRBV5-1 and TRBJ2-5, the complete variable domain is KAGVTQTPRYLIKTRGQQVTLSCSPISGHRSVSWYQQTPGQGLQFLFEYFSETQRNKGNFPGRFSGRQFSNSRSEMNVSTLELGDSALYLCASSLRGAHQETQYFGPGTRLLVL.